This TCR beta chain derives from a study of early T cells in non-severe SARS-CoV-2 infection. Trimming shortened V by 4 bases and J by 0 bases, and 9 bases separated the two germline ends. The CDR3 sequence is 14 residues long. Germline V gene sequence: CDR1 SGHRS, CDR2 YFSETQ. TCRdb re-analysed the 5' RACE reads in MiXCR, keeping a single row per CDR3 protein. Here the sample spans more than 25,000 distinct CDR3 sequences, 5% to 7% being singletons. This clonotype was recorded at least ten times. The chain uses TRBV5-1 and TRBJ2-3, with D perhaps TRBD1 (6 bases). Material: whole blood. The receptor was isolated from an adult who was a healthcare worker with PCR-confirmed SARS-CoV-2 infection or an uninfected control (not recorded which). CDR3 region: CASSRGHSTDTQYF. The CDR3 DNA follows: TGCGCCAGCAGCAGGGGACACAGCACAGATACGCAGTATTTT. Together with reference TRBV5-1 and TRBJ2-3, the CDR3 gives the full variable domain: KAGVTQTPRYLIKTRGQQVTLSCSPISGHRSVSWYQQTPGQGLQFLFEYFSETQRNKGNFPGRFSGRQFSNSRSEMNVSTLELGDSALYLCASSRGHSTDTQYFGPGTRLTVL.